Listed below are T cell receptor beta chains from one sample, sequenced in a study of regulatory T cells in long-lasting Graves disease. TCRdb called the multiplex PCR reads again in MiXCR, with one record for every CDR3 protein. There are approximately 480,000 distinct CDR3 sequences in the sample; around 15% occur only once, and approximately 12% lies in the top ten. The data also belong to a second study, concerning T cells in Graves' hyperthyroidism and ophthalmopathy.

The input for sequencing was peripheral blood mononuclear cells (PBMCs), taken at new diagnosis, from a patient treated with antithyroid drugs. Receptors originate from a man aged 40-49 years with Graves disease. The CDR3 runs from the conserved cysteine through the conserved F or W. D genes are given only for firm matches. Not all rows give a size; the values are once, few, many and, for expanded clones, a class.

v_gene,abundance,j_gene,d_gene,CDR3nt,CDR3aa
TRBV12-3/TRBV12-4,few,TRBJ2-6,.,TGTGCCAGCAGCCCACTGGGAGGGGCCAACGTCCTGACTTTC,CASSPLGGANVLTF
TRBV9,few,TRBJ2-1,.,TGTGCCAGCAGCGTTAGGACGACGGCTAATGAGCAGTTCTTC,CASSVRTTANEQFF
TRBV11-1,many,TRBJ2-3,TRBD2,TGTGCCAGCAGCTCGCCGAGGAGCGGGATCACAGATACGCAGTATTTT,CASSSPRSGITDTQYF
TRBV10-1,.,TRBJ2-7,.,TGCGCCAGCTTTATGACCGACTACGAGCAGTACTTC,CASFMTDYEQYF
TRBV6-1,few,TRBJ2-7,.,TGTGCCAGCAGTGATGAAGGGTTAGACGAGCAGTACTTC,CASSDEGLDEQYF
TRBV10-3,.,TRBJ2-7,.,TGTGCCACTCAGGGAGCGGCCCCCGAGCAGTACTTC,CATQGAAPEQYF
TRBV7-9,.,TRBJ2-2,.,TGTGCCAGCAGCTTCACTCGGAGGGTCGCCGGGGAGCTGTTTTTT,CASSFTRRVAGELFF
TRBV6-1,.,TRBJ2-5,TRBD1,TGTGCCAGTTTACCAGGGGGCCAAGAGACCCAGTACTTC,CASLPGGQETQYF
TRBV5-1,many,TRBJ2-1,TRBD2,TGTGCCAGCAGCTCCGGGACTAGCTCCTACAATGAGCAGTTCTTC,CASSSGTSSYNEQFF
TRBV18,many,TRBJ1-1,.,TGTGCCAGCTCACCACCAATGGCGGGTACAGAAGCTTTCTTT,CASSPPMAGTEAFF
TRBV28,few,TRBJ2-1,.,TGTGCCACCCGGCACCGGACGAGCCCCTACAATGAGCAGTTCTTC,CATRHRTSPYNEQFF
TRBV24-1,.,TRBJ1-2,TRBD1,TGTGCCACCAGTGACGCGGGACAGGGGGCCTATGGCTACACCTTC,CATSDAGQGAYGYTF
TRBV19,.,TRBJ2-1,TRBD2,TGTGCCAGTAGTATAGGCCCTAGCGGGAGGTTGAATGAGCAGTTCTTC,CASSIGPSGRLNEQFF
TRBV28,many,TRBJ2-5,TRBD2,TGTGCCAGCAGTGCCGGGACTAGCGGGAGTCCGTTCGGAGAGACCCAGTACTTC,CASSAGTSGSPFGETQYF
TRBV18,.,TRBJ2-3,TRBD2,TGTGCCAGCTCCCCCCCTAGCGGGAGATATACGCAGTATTTT,CASSPPSGRYTQYF
TRBV9,many,TRBJ2-7,TRBD2,TGTGCCAGCAGCCCCCGACTAGCGGGAGATCACGAGCAGTACTTC,CASSPRLAGDHEQYF
TRBV2,.,TRBJ2-2,TRBD1,TGTGCCAGCAGTTTGTCAGGGGGCAGGTTCACCGGGGAGCTGTTTTTT,CASSLSGGRFTGELFF
TRBV7-3,many,TRBJ2-3,.,TGTGCCAGCAGCTTAACCTGGGGGAGGAAGGATACGCAGTATTTT,CASSLTWGRKDTQYF
TRBV7-9,many,TRBJ2-3,.,TGTGCCAGCAGCCAAGATACTAGCACAGATACGCAGTATTTT,CASSQDTSTDTQYF
TRBV20-1,many,TRBJ2-1,.,TGCAGTGCTAGAGACGCTGTGGTTTCCTACAATGAGCAGTTCTTC,CSARDAVVSYNEQFF
TRBV20-1,few,TRBJ2-2,.,TGCAGTGCTAGAGATCAACATAGACAGAAAACCGGGGAGCTGTTTTTT,CSARDQHRQKTGELFF
TRBV3-1,few,TRBJ2-7,TRBD2,TGTGCCAGCAGCACCCGACTAGCGGGAACTTCCTACGAGCAGTACTTC,CASSTRLAGTSYEQYF
TRBV6-1,.,TRBJ2-1,TRBD2,TGTGCCAGCAGGGAGACTAGCGGGGAAACTTTTTACAATGAGCAGTTCTTC,CASRETSGETFYNEQFF
TRBV16,few,TRBJ2-6,.,TGTGCCAGCAGCCAATCCGATGAGTCTGGGGCCAACGTCCTGACTTTC,CASSQSDESGANVLTF
TRBV11-1,many,TRBJ2-1,TRBD2,TGTGCCAGCAGCTCTTCGACTAGCGGGAGGCGGAATGAGCAGTTCTTC,CASSSSTSGRRNEQFF
TRBV10-2,.,TRBJ2-2,TRBD1,TGCGCCAGCAGGGGACAGGGGGCGGACGGGGAGCTGTTTTTT,CASRGQGADGELFF
TRBV20-1,many,TRBJ2-1,.,TGCAGTGCACTAGCCGGGACCATAAGCTCCTACAATGAGCAGTTCTTC,CSALAGTISSYNEQFF
TRBV20-1,many,TRBJ2-1,.,TGCAGTGCTAGAGCCGCCCAGGGTAGCTCCTACAATGAGCAGTTCTTC,CSARAAQGSSYNEQFF
TRBV7-3,many,TRBJ2-7,TRBD2,TGTGCCAGCAGCTTAAGATTCCTTTGGACTAGCGGGAGGGCCGTATACGAGCAGTACTTC,CASSLRFLWTSGRAVYEQYF
TRBV6-2/TRBV6-3,.,TRBJ2-1,.,TGTGCCAGCAGTTACTCGAGTTCGACGGGTCAGTTCTTC,CASSYSSSTGQFF
TRBV6-2/TRBV6-3,many,TRBJ2-3,TRBD1,TGTGCCAGCAGTGTACAGGGGGGAGTACAAGATACGCAGTATTTT,CASSVQGGVQDTQYF
TRBV5-1,.,TRBJ2-6,.,TGCGCCAGCAGCCCTACCCCCCTCTCTGGGGCCAACGTCCTGACTTTC,CASSPTPLSGANVLTF
TRBV28,many,TRBJ2-1,.,TGTGCCAGTTTGAGCGCCTACAATGAGCAGTTCTTC,CASLSAYNEQFF
TRBV12-3/TRBV12-4,.,TRBJ2-5,.,TGTGCCAGCAGCAGGCCGGGGCCCCCAGGGGAGACCCAGTACTTC,CASSRPGPPGETQYF
TRBV6-1,many,TRBJ2-1,.,TGTGCCAGCATTCCAAGCTGGGCGAGGTACAATGAGCAGTTCTTC,CASIPSWARYNEQFF
TRBV2,.,TRBJ2-1,TRBD2,TGTGCCAGCAGTGAGGGACTAGCGGGGACCTACAATGAGCAGTTCTTC,CASSEGLAGTYNEQFF
TRBV18,many,TRBJ2-7,.,TGTGCCAGCTCACCAAAGACGCTGGACACCTACGAGCAGTACTTC,CASSPKTLDTYEQYF
TRBV11-2,.,TRBJ2-1,.,TGTGCCAGCAGCTTAACTTCTGGCGGAGGCTACAATGAGCAGTTCTTC,CASSLTSGGGYNEQFF
TRBV11-1,few,TRBJ2-3,TRBD2,TGTGCCAGCGTCCGGGACTATCGCACAGATACGCAGTATTTT,CASVRDYRTDTQYF
TRBV2,.,TRBJ2-3,TRBD2,TGTGCCAGCAGTGGGACTAGCGGGATTGGGAGCACAGATACGCAGTATTTT,CASSGTSGIGSTDTQYF
TRBV18,many,TRBJ2-1,.,TGTGCCAGCTCGCGGACAACAGACAATGAGCAGTTCTTC,CASSRTTDNEQFF
TRBV30,.,TRBJ2-7,.,TGTGCCTGGAGTGGGGGGGGGGCTTACTACGAGCAGTACTTC,CAWSGGGAYYEQYF
TRBV28,many,TRBJ1-1,.,TGTGCCAGCATCTTGAGGAGGAATGGGGAAGCTTTCTTT,CASILRRNGEAFF
TRBV27,many,TRBJ2-1,.,TGTGCCAGCAGTTGCCCCCGGGACGGAGCCTACAATGAGCAGTTCTTC,CASSCPRDGAYNEQFF
TRBV28,.,TRBJ1-6,.,TGTGCCAGCAGTTTCTTTAGGAATTCACCCCTCCACTTT,CASSFFRNSPLHF
TRBV3-1,many,TRBJ2-4,.,TGTGCCAGCAGCCCCACCGGACGGAGGGACATTCAGTACTTC,CASSPTGRRDIQYF
TRBV20-1,.,TRBJ2-7,.,TGCAGTGCCACCGACGCAAACTACGAGCAGTACTTC,CSATDANYEQYF
TRBV12-3/TRBV12-4,few,TRBJ2-5,TRBD1,TGTGCCAGCAGCTCCTGGACAGGGGGCGAGTGGACCCAGTACTTC,CASSSWTGGEWTQYF
TRBV20-1,many,TRBJ2-3,TRBD2,TGCAGTGCGAGGGGACTAGCGGGAGTATCAGATACGCAGTATTTT,CSARGLAGVSDTQYF